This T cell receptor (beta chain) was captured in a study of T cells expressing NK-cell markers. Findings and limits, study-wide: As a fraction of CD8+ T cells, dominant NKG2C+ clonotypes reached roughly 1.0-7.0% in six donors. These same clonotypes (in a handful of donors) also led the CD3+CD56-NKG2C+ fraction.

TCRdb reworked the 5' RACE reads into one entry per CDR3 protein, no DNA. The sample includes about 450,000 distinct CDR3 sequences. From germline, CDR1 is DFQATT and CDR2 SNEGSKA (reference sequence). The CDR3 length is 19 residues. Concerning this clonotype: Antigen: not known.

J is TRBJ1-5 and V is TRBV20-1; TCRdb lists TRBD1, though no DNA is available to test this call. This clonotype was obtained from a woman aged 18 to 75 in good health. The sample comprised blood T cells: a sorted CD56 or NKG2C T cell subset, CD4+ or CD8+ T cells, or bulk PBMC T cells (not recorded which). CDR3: CSASHLPGQGVHSNQPQHF.